The 15 T cell receptor beta chains below were found in one sample sequenced in a study of blood T cell repertoires in COVID-19. Here immunoSEQ multiplex PCR was the method, and the copy in TCRdb shows in-frame clones only, minus some. The sample carries 98,000 or so clones, approximately 87% recorded once. The sequencing sample was made of peripheral blood. The source is a man between 50 and 59 years old with acute or convalescent COVID-19.

This clone was recorded only once. The chain has TRBV28 and TRBJ1-2, with D hard to call. Germline-derived CDR1 and CDR2 are MDHEN and SYDVKM. The ends were cut back, 4 bases at V and 7 bases at J, with 22 bases in the middle. The CDR3 contains 16 residues. Here the CDR3 DNA reads TGTGCCAGCAGTTCCCCTCCCGGAGGTGGTAATGGTGGCTACACCTTC. It translates to CASSSPPGGGNGGYTF.

This chain links TRBV24-1 with TRBJ2-3; 7 positions match TRBD2. This CDR3 is 16 amino acids long. With 7 bases clipped from V and 3 bases from J, the junction kept 12 bases outside the gene matches. CDR1 is KGHDR, CDR2 SFDVKD, per germline. CDR3: CATRPPPGGGTDTQYF. The CDR3 bases are TGTGCCACCAGGCCTCCCCCAGGCGGGGGAACAGATACGCAGTATTTT.

Points on this clone: An end of the junction differs from the germline gene, which may be a read error. The V call is TRBV12-5, the J call TRBJ2-1, with a tentative D call TRBD2 (6 bases). The CDR3 extends over 12 amino acids. Germline V gene sequence: CDR1 LGHNT, CDR2 FRNRAP. DNA of the CDR3: TGTGCTAGTGGTTTGGTAGAACGGGAGCGGTTCTTC. Encoded protein: CASGLVERERFF. The full variable domain, rest sourced from reference TRBV12-5 and TRBJ2-1, is DARVTQTPRHKVTEMGQEVTMRCQPILGHNTVFWYRQTMMQGLELLAYFRNRAPLDDSGMPKDRFSAEMPDATLATLKIQPSEPRDSAVYFCASGLVERERFFGPGTRLTVL.

Regarding this clone: The sample carries other DNA sequences with the same CDR3. The chain combines TRBV6-5 with TRBJ2-5; 14 positions match TRBD2. The germline V gene has CDR1 MNHEY and CDR2 SVGAGI. The CDR3 runs 14 residues. Losses at the gene ends were 6 bases for V and 6 bases for J; bases not matched to a gene: 3. The CDR3 here is CASSRLAGGKTQYF. The CDR3 DNA reads as TGTGCCAGCAGCCGACTAGCGGGAGGGAAGACCCAGTACTTC.

The chain couples TRBV7-2 to TRBJ1-2; 8 nucleotides line up with TRBD1. The J segment lost 7 bases and the V segment lost 5 bases, leaving 9 bases of the junction unmatched. The CDR3 sequence is 14 residues long. Germline CDR1 is SGHTA and CDR2 is FQGNSA. CDR3 sequence: CASSPRQGLLGYTF. DNA of the CDR3: TGTGCCAGCAGCCCTAGACAGGGGCTGCTTGGCTACACCTTC.

This clone showed up just once. This chain joins TRBV3-1 (or the pseudogene TRBV3-2) and TRBJ2-7, with a weak D call TRBD2 (5 bases). Trimming left V 5 bases short and J 6 bases short, with 8 bases between. This CDR3 is 11 amino acids long. Germline V gene lookup returns CDR1 LGHDT and CDR2 YNNKEL (reference sequence). The CDR3: CASSTRGEQYF. The CDR3 nucleotides read TGTGCCAGCAGCACTCGGGGCGAGCAGTACTTC.

The chain's CDR3 is CASSGFGASGGNEQFF. As DNA, the CDR3 is TGTGCCAGCAGCGGGTTCGGGGCTAGCGGGGGCAATGAGCAGTTCTTC. The chain combines TRBV9 with TRBJ2-1; TRBD2 matches at 10 bases. Germline V gives CDR1 SGDLS, CDR2 YYNGEE. CDR3 length equals 16 residues. J gave up 6 bases and V 3 bases, and 9 bases lay outside the gene matches. Complete variable domain (other parts from reference TRBV9 and TRBJ2-1): DSGVTQTPKHLITATGQRVTLRCSPRSGDLSVYWYQQSLDQGLQFLIQYYNGEERAKGNILERFSAQQFPDLHSELNLSSLELGDSALYFCASSGFGASGGNEQFFGPGTRLTVL.

This chain connects TRBV5-1 to TRBJ2-1; a weak D match, TRBD2 (6 bases). V was pared by 2 bases and J by 4 bases, with 10 bases between. CDR3 size: 14 residues. Germline assignment: CDR1 SGHRS and CDR2 YFSETQ. CDR3 region: CASSFLAAYNEQFF. In nucleotides, the CDR3 is TGCGCCAGCAGCTTTTTAGCGGCATACAATGAGCAGTTCTTC.

There are a few counts of this clone. This CDR3 is CASSVHNGGSYNEQFF. CDR3 nucleotide sequence: TGTGCCAGCAGTGTCCATAACGGGGGCTCCTACAATGAGCAGTTCTTC. The chain has TRBV2 and TRBJ2-1; the D gene is possibly TRBD2 (6 bases). Germline V lookup: CDR1 SNHLY, CDR2 FYNNEI. The CDR3 has 16 residues. V gave up 4 bases and J gave up 0 bases, with 13 bases separating them.

The V and J genes are TRBV4-1 and TRBJ2-2; 7 bases line up with TRBD2. The trim removed 4 bases at V and 5 bases at J, leaving 10 bases unmatched. Germline loops: CDR1 MGHRA, CDR2 YSYEKL. CDR3 length: 16 amino acids. The CDR3 DNA reads as TGCGCCAGCAGCCCCTGGGGAGCGGGACGGACCGGGGAGCTGTTTTTT. Translation gives CASSPWGAGRTGELFF.

The chain has TRBV3-1 (or the pseudogene TRBV3-2) and TRBJ1-4; 10 bases map to TRBD1. CDR1 is LGHDT and CDR2 is YNNKEL in the germline V gene (reference sequence). The CDR3 extends over 15 amino acids. V lost 4 bases, J lost 10 bases, and 9 bases stayed unmatched. For the CDR3, the DNA is TGTGCCAGCAGCCCCCCGGGGACAGGGGATGGAAAACTGTTTTTT. It is translated as CASSPPGTGDGKLFF.

The gene calls are TRBV28 and TRBJ1-5; maybe TRBD1 (5 bases). The ends were cut back, 6 bases at V and 0 bases at J, with 12 bases in the middle. The CDR3 covers 15 residues. Germline V lookup: CDR1 MDHEN, CDR2 SYDVKM. The CDR3 reads CASRTSGVSNQPQHF. CDR3 DNA: TGTGCCAGCAGAACCTCGGGGGTTAGCAATCAGCCCCAGCATTTT.

The chain combines TRBV11-2 with TRBJ2-3; 10 bases match TRBD2. V was pared by 4 bases and J by 5 bases, with 9 bases of the junction left unmatched. Germline loops: CDR1 SGHAT, CDR2 FQNNGV. This CDR3 region has 16 residues. CDR3 sequence reads: CASSSGPAGGEDTQYF. CDR3 nucleotide sequence: TGTGCCAGCAGCTCAGGCCCAGCGGGAGGGGAAGATACGCAGTATTTT.

The rearrangement uses TRBV19 and TRBJ2-1, with TRBD2 matching over 9 bases. CDR1 is LNHDA and CDR2 is SQIVND in the germline V gene (reference sequence). CDR3 length: 15 residues. V gave up 7 bases and J gave up 5 bases; unmatched junction bases: 9. CDR3 sequence: CASIPAGGPNNEQFF. In DNA form, the CDR3 reads TGTGCCAGTATCCCGGCGGGGGGGCCTAACAATGAGCAGTTCTTC. The whole variable domain, filled in from reference TRBV19 and TRBJ2-1, reads DGGITQSPKYLFRKEGQNVTLSCEQNLNHDAMYWYRQDPGQGLRLIYYSQIVNDFQKGDIAEGYSVSREKKESFPLTVTSAQKNPTAFYLCASIPAGGPNNEQFFGPGTRLTVL.

This chain joins TRBV19 and TRBJ2-1; 7 bases are a match to TRBD2. V trimming: 1 base; J trimming: 7 bases; junction bases outside the gene matches: 4. This CDR3 spans 14 amino acids. The germline gives CDR1 LNHDA, CDR2 SQIVND (reference sequence). The CDR3 DNA reads TGTGCCAGTAGTATAGGACTAGCCGGGAATGAGCAGTTCTTC. Translated: CASSIGLAGNEQFF.